This T cell receptor (beta chain) was documented in a study of blood T cell repertoires in COVID-19. Study as a whole: Some COVID-19 samples were acute and others convalescent; all came from the United States, Italy and Spain. Sources were T cells, B-cell-depleted T cells, or PBMCs; the material itself was cDNA or gDNA.

Participants had their cohort set by participant-reported clinical history. Method: immunoSEQ multiplex PCR; TCRdb's copy keeps in-frame clones and lacks some. The sample lists 190,000 or so clones; 87% were seen once. V was trimmed by 2 bases and J by 0 bases, leaving 15 bases between them. The length of the CDR3 is 17 residues. Looked up from germline, CDR1 is SGHKS and CDR2 is YYEKEE (reference sequence). V and J are TRBV5-5 and TRBJ1-3; a possible D gene is TRBD1 (5 bases). This TCR derives from a woman in her twenties or thirties who had recovered from COVID-19. The material sequenced was PBMCs or T cells enriched from blood (not recorded which). DNA of the CDR3: TGTGCCAGCAGCTTAACCGACAGCCTTTACTCTGGAAACACCATATATTTT. Encoded protein: CASSLTDSLYSGNTIYF.